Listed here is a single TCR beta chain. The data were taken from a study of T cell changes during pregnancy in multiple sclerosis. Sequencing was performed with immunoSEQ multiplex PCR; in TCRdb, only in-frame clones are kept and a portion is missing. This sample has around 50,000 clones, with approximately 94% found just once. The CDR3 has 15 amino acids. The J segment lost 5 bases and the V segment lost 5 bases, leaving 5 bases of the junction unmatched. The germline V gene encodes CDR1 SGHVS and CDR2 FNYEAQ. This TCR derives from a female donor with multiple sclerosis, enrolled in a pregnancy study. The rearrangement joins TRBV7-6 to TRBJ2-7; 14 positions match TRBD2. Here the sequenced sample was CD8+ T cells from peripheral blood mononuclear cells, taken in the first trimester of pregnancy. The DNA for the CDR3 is TGTGCCAGCAGCCCGGGACTAGCGGGAGACGACGAGCAGTACTTC. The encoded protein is CASSPGLAGDDEQYF.